Below, one T cell receptor beta chain is given with its context. The antigen remains unidentified. Deep was the level at which the assay was run. In the authors' workflow: ImmunoSEQ gave junction-only sequences without quality scores, so filtering differed. Data came from immunoSEQ multiplex PCR; TCRdb stores just in-frame clones and leaves some out. V, J and clone size derive from that table, while D and trimming were established from the DNA sequence. In the table there are about 1.5 million clones, about 98% of which are singletons. The record originates from a study of shared clonotypes between healthy human individuals. Looking at the study overall: Donors had three CD4 naive, three CD4 memory, two CD8 naive and one CD8 memory plate apiece.

After removal of 6 bases from V and 7 bases from J, the junction contained 8 bases not matched to a gene. CDR1 is MDHEN and CDR2 is SYDVKM in the germline V gene. CDR3 size: 14 residues. Findings and caveats of the study: Clonotypes shared by all four donors outscored non-shared clonotypes in generation probability.

This chain joins TRBV28 and TRBJ1-5, with 8 bases lining up with TRBD1. The source is a man aged 30 to 45 in good health. The sequenced sample consisted of naive CD4+ T cells sorted from blood. The subset was: CD45RA+ positively selected. The CDR3 spells CASRTDRGRQPQHF. CDR3 coding DNA: TGTGCCAGCAGAACCGACAGGGGTAGGCAGCCCCAGCATTTT.